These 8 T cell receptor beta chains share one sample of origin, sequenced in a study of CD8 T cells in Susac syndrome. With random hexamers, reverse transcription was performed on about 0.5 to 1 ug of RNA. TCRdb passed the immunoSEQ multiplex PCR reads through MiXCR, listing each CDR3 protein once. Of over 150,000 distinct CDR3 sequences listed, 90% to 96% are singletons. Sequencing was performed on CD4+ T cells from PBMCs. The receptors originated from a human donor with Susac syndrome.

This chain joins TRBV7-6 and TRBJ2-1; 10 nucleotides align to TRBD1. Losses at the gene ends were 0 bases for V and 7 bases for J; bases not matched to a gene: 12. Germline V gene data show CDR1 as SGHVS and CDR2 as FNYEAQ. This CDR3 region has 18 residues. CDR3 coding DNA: TGTGCCAGCAGCTTAGCTGGGACAGGGGCCGCCCAAACGAATGAGCAGTTCTTC. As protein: CASSLAGTGAAQTNEQFF.

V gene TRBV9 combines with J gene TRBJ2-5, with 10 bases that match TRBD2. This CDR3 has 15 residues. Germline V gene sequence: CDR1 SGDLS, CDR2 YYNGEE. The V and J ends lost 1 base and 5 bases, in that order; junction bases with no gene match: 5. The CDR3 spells CASSVSGRAGETQYF. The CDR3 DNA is TGTGCCAGCAGCGTAAGCGGGAGGGCCGGGGAGACCCAGTACTTC.

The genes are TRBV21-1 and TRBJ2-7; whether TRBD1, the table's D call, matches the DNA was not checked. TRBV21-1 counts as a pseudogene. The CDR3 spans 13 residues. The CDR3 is CARTGLRPYEQYF. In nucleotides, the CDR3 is TGTGCCAGGACAGGGTTGCGACCCTACGAGCAGTACTTC.

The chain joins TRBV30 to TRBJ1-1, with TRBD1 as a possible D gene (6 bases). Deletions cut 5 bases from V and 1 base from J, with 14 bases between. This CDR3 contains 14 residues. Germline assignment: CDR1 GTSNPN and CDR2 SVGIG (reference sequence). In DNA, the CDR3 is TGTGCCTGGGAGCCGGGACACAGGAACACTGAAGCTTTCTTT. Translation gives CAWEPGHRNTEAFF.

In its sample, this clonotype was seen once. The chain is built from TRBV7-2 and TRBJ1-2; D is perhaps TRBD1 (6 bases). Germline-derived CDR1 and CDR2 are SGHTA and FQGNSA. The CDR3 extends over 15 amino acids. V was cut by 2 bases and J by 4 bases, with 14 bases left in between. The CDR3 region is CASSLSAGDTYGYTF. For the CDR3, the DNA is TGTGCCAGCAGCTTATCGGCAGGGGACACCTATGGCTACACCTTC.

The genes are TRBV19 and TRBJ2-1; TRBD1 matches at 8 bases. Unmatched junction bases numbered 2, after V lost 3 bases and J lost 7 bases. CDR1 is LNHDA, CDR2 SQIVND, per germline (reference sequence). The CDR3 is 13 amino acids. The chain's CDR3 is CASSMTGVNEQFF. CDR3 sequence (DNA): TGTGCCAGTAGTATGACAGGGGTGAATGAGCAGTTCTTC.

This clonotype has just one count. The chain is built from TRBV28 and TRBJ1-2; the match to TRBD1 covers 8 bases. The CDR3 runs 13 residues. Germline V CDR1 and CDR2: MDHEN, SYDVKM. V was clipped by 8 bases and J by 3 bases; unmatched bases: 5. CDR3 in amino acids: CASGRGHDYGYTF. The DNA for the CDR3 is TGTGCCAGCGGCAGGGGGCACGACTATGGCTACACCTTC.

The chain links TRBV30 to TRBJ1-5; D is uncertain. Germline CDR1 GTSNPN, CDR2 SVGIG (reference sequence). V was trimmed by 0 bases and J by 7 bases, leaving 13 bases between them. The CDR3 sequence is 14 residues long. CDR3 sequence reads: CAWSVYRAGQPQHF. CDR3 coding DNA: TGTGCCTGGAGTGTATACCGTGCTGGGCAGCCCCAGCATTTT.